This T cell receptor (beta chain) was captured in a study of CD8 T cells in ankylosing spondylitis. The study, taken as a whole, reports: For ankylosing spondylitis blood, a TCR beta motif of about 8 highly homologous variants appeared characteristic.

Looked up from germline, CDR1 is SGHTA and CDR2 is FQGNSA. Trimming removed 0 bases from V and 7 bases from J; junction bases left unmatched: 6. The CDR3 is 15 residues long. This clonotype showed up just a few times. Its antigen is undetermined. TCRdb analysed the 5' RACE reads with MiXCR anew, one entry per CDR3 protein. The sample has fewer than 400,000 distinct CDR3 sequences, more than 20% seen once. The origin of this receptor is a male donor with ankylosing spondylitis. This chain joins TRBV7-2 and TRBJ2-7; TRBD2 matches at 10 bases. Material for sequencing was blood, either unsorted or a sorted T cell fraction (not recorded which). The CDR3, as DNA: TGTGCCAGCAGCTTAGCGCTTAGCGGGAGGTGGGAGCAGTACTTC. Its translation is CASSLALSGRWEQYF.